This is a list of T cell receptor beta chains from one sample in a study of blood T cells in healthy people across ages. TCRdb ran MiXCR on the 5' RACE reads and lists one entry per CDR3 protein. The table has hundreds of thousands of distinct CDR3 sequences, approximately 44% seen once. The specimen sequenced was blood. Receptors were obtained from a man aged 60 to 75 in good health. Both conserved end residues are part of each CDR3. A D gene is named only where the DNA matches it firmly. Rows give clone size only sometimes, using once, few, many, or a class for an expanded clone.

d_gene | abundance | len | j_gene | v_gene | CDR3aa | CDR3nt
NA | NA | 13 | TRBJ1-6 | TRBV5-1 | CASSWNDNSPPHF | TGCGCCAGCAGCTGGAATGATAATTCACCCCCCCACTTT
TRBD1 | NA | 12 | TRBJ1-5 | TRBV27 | CASSGGQGPQHF | TGTGCCAGCAGTGGGGGACAGGGGCCCCAGCATTTT
NA | NA | 14 | TRBJ2-1 | TRBV7-2 | CASSLDGPLDEQFF | TGTGCCAGCAGCTTAGACGGCCCTCTTGATGAGCAGTTCTTC
TRBD2 | NA | 13 | TRBJ2-7 | TRBV6-1 | CASGVTSAYEQYF | TGTGCCAGCGGTGTTACTAGCGCCTACGAGCAGTACTTC
TRBD1 | NA | 17 | TRBJ1-5 | TRBV6-4 | CASVGTGEGNSNQPQHF | TGTGCCAGCGTCGGGACAGGGGAGGGGAATAGCAATCAGCCCCAGCATTTT
NA | many | 14 | TRBJ2-1 | TRBV29-1 | CSALTGRTYNEQFF | TGCAGCGCTCTGACAGGCCGTACCTACAATGAGCAGTTCTTC
TRBD1 | few | 17 | TRBJ2-5 | TRBV5-5 | CASSFFPPGQGLETQYF | TGTGCCAGCAGCTTCTTCCCCCCGGGACAGGGGTTAGAGACCCAGTACTTC
NA | NA | 18 | TRBJ2-1 | TRBV6-5 | CASSYPTTGVSSYNEQFF | TGTGCCAGCAGTTACCCAACTACCGGGGTTAGCTCCTACAATGAGCAGTTCTTC
TRBD1 | NA | 16 | TRBJ2-7 | TRBV10-3 | CAISEPADRSSYEQYF | TGTGCCATCAGTGAGCCTGCGGACAGGAGCTCCTACGAGCAGTACTTC
NA | NA | 19 | TRBJ1-4 | TRBV5-1 | CASSLFWQGNPNQNEKLFF | TGCGCCAGCAGCTTGTTTTGGCAGGGAAATCCAAATCAGAATGAAAAACTGTTTTTT
TRBD2 | NA | 15 | TRBJ2-1 | TRBV7-9 | CANSWTSGGMGEQFF | TGTGCCAACAGTTGGACTAGCGGGGGAATGGGAGAGCAGTTCTTC
TRBD2 | few | 15 | TRBJ2-7 | TRBV7-2 | CASSPMTSGGIPQYF | TGTGCCAGCAGCCCTATGACTAGCGGGGGAATTCCGCAGTACTTC
NA | few | 15 | TRBJ2-7 | TRBV7-2 | CASSLGTGASGEQYF | TGTGCCAGCAGCTTAGGGACGGGAGCCTCGGGCGAGCAGTACTTC
TRBD2 | NA | 18 | TRBJ2-5 | TRBV9 | CTSSVAPLLAGGQETQYF | TGTACCAGCAGCGTAGCTCCCCTACTAGCGGGGGGACAAGAGACCCAGTACTTC
NA | NA | 19 | TRBJ2-1 | TRBV6-4 | CASSDPIRGARENRWGQFF | TGTGCCAGCAGTGACCCTATCAGGGGCGCTCGAGAGAACCGGTGGGGGCAGTTCTTC
NA | NA | 14 | TRBJ1-2 | TRBV18 | CASSPQEGNYGYTF | TGTGCCAGCTCACCACAAGAGGGAAACTATGGCTACACCTTC
TRBD1 | NA | 15 | TRBJ2-2 | TRBV5-1 | CASSRGTGDTGELFF | TGCGCCAGCAGCAGGGGGACAGGGGACACCGGGGAGCTGTTTTTT
NA | NA | 12 | TRBJ2-3 | TRBV24-1 | CATSEYTDTQYF | TGTGCCACCAGTGAATACACAGATACGCAGTATTTT
TRBD1 | once | 12 | TRBJ2-1 | TRBV6-1 | CASSTVRDRQFF | TGTGCCAGCAGTACTGTCCGGGACAGACAGTTCTTC
TRBD2 | few | 16 | TRBJ2-5 | TRBV6-2/TRBV6-3 | CATTPQAGGRKETQYF | TGTGCCACCACGCCACAAGCGGGGGGGCGAAAAGAGACCCAGTACTTC
TRBD1 | NA | 12 | TRBJ1-1 | TRBV30 | CAWTGGRTEAFF | TGTGCCTGGACAGGGGGGAGAACTGAAGCTTTCTTT
NA | few | 16 | TRBJ2-7 | TRBV3-1 | CASSHPTGLSSYEQYF | TGTGCCAGCAGCCACCCCACAGGGCTGAGCTCCTACGAGCAGTACTTC
TRBD1 | NA | 13 | TRBJ2-7 | TRBV20-1 | CSAGTGKDYEQYF | TGCAGTGCCGGGACAGGGAAGGACTACGAGCAGTACTTC
NA | NA | 12 | TRBJ1-5 | TRBV20-1 | CSAADSNQPQHF | TGCAGTGCCGCGGACAGCAATCAGCCCCAGCATTTT
NA | many | 14 | TRBJ2-7 | TRBV12-3/TRBV12-4 | CASSRSLGLGEQYF | TGTGCCAGCAGCAGATCCCTGGGGCTGGGGGAGCAGTACTTC
TRBD1 | NA | 16 | TRBJ2-7 | TRBV20-1 | CSAPGQGYFHAYEQYF | TGCAGTGCCCCGGGACAGGGTTATTTTCACGCCTACGAGCAGTACTTC
NA | few | 16 | TRBJ1-2 | TRBV7-9 | CASSFMGTGGLYGYTF | TGTGCCAGCAGCTTTATGGGGACCGGAGGGCTCTATGGCTACACCTTC
NA | NA | 12 | TRBJ1-1 | TRBV20-1 | CSARGRAAEAFF | TGCAGTGCTAGGGGCAGGGCGGCTGAAGCTTTCTTT
TRBD2 | NA | 17 | TRBJ2-3 | TRBV12-3/TRBV12-4 | CASRKRGATGYTDTQYF | TGTGCCAGCCGAAAGCGGGGGGCAACAGGTTACACGGATACGCAGTATTTT
TRBD1 | few | 17 | TRBJ1-2 | TRBV28 | CASSLPGQGSPVGGYTF | TGTGCCAGCAGTTTACCGGGACAGGGTTCCCCTGTTGGTGGCTACACCTTC
TRBD1 | NA | 15 | TRBJ2-7 | TRBV20-1 | CSARAGTGATYEQYF | TGCAGTGCTAGAGCGGGGACAGGGGCGACCTACGAGCAGTACTTC
NA | NA | 16 | TRBJ1-6 | TRBV7-2 | CASSVKSGTRNSPLHF | TGTGCCAGCAGCGTAAAGTCCGGGACCAGGAATTCACCCCTCCACTTT
NA | NA | 14 | TRBJ2-5 | TRBV11-2 | CASSPRQSSETQYF | TGTGCCAGCAGCCCGAGACAGAGTTCGGAGACCCAGTACTTC
NA | NA | 11 | TRBJ2-5 | TRBV12-3/TRBV12-4 | CAGSLRETQYF | TGTGCCGGCAGTTTGAGAGAGACCCAGTACTTC
NA | NA | 15 | TRBJ1-2 | TRBV28 | CASRRDQTDSYGYTF | TGTGCCAGCAGGAGAGATCAGACAGATAGCTATGGCTACACCTTC
NA | few | 16 | TRBJ1-6 | TRBV7-2 | CASSRTGGGYNSPLHF | TGTGCCAGCAGCCGTACCGGGGGCGGGTATAATTCACCCCTCCACTTT
NA | many | 12 | TRBJ1-2 | TRBV12-3/TRBV12-4 | CASAEVNYGYTF | TGTGCCAGCGCCGAGGTGAACTATGGCTACACCTTC
NA | few | 14 | TRBJ2-1 | TRBV6-6 | CASSYSSSSREQFF | TGTGCCAGCAGTTACTCATCTAGCTCGCGTGAGCAGTTCTTC
NA | NA | 15 | TRBJ1-2 | TRBV5-1 | CASSSSAGVRHGYIF | TGCGCCAGCAGCTCGTCGGCGGGGGTTCGCCATGGCTACATCTTC
TRBD1 | NA | 14 | TRBJ1-4 | TRBV20-1 | CSARDRDRDEKLFF | TGCAGTGCTAGAGACAGGGACAGGGATGAAAAACTGTTTTTT
TRBD1 | many | 15 | TRBJ1-1 | TRBV5-1 | CASSSDRGVGTEAFF | TGCGCCAGCAGCTCCGACAGGGGGGTAGGCACTGAAGCTTTCTTT
TRBD1 | few | 15 | TRBJ2-1 | TRBV10-3 | CAISSGTGLYNEQFF | TGTGCCATCAGTTCCGGGACAGGGCTTTACAATGAGCAGTTCTTC
TRBD2 | NA | 13 | TRBJ2-5 | TRBV7-2 | CASAGLARETQYF | TGTGCCAGCGCGGGACTAGCGCGGGAGACCCAGTACTTC
NA | NA | 18 | TRBJ1-4 | TRBV6-5 | CASGSGSHRESTNEKLFF | TGTGCCAGCGGTTCGGGCTCCCACAGGGAGTCAACTAATGAAAAACTGTTTTTT
NA | NA | 15 | TRBJ2-6 | TRBV4-1 | CPSSQGRSGANVLTF | TGCCCCAGCAGCCAGGGTCGCTCGGGGGCCAACGTCCTGACTTTC
NA | few | 16 | TRBJ1-5 | TRBV6-6 | CASSYGGTATNQPQHF | TGTGCCAGCAGTTACGGTGGCACAGCTACCAATCAGCCCCAGCATTTT
NA | NA | 18 | TRBJ1-5 | TRBV6-2/TRBV6-3 | CASSSTRGTGWSNQPQHF | TGTGCCAGCAGTTCCACGAGGGGGACCGGGTGGTCGAATCAGCCCCAGCATTTT
NA | NA | 16 | TRBJ1-6 | TRBV12-3/TRBV12-4 | CASSATGLGSGRALHF | TGTGCCAGTAGTGCTACAGGGTTAGGCAGTGGCAGGGCCCTCCACTTT
TRBD2 | many | 13 | TRBJ2-3 | TRBV20-1 | CSADSGGTDTQYF | TGCAGTGCTGATAGCGGGGGGACAGATACGCAGTATTTT